The clone carrying this T cell receptor beta chain appeared once. Authors' processing steps: Reference gene primers were amplified, and this amplification served to estimate nucleated cell counts. Sequencing used immunoSEQ multiplex PCR; TCRdb keeps in-frame clones, though not all of them. Clonal size and the V and J genes are those of that table, whereas D and trimming came from the DNA. The sample carries fewer than 110,000 clones, around 84% recorded once. The sample originates from a study of blood T cell repertoires in COVID-19. About the research overall: Acute-phase and convalescent COVID-19 samples originated in the United States, Italy and Spain. In each case, the material was cDNA or gDNA derived from T cells, B-cell-depleted T cells, or PBMCs.

Sequenced sample: peripheral blood. This TCR was recovered from a woman in her sixties or seventies with active or convalescent COVID-19.

The DNA for the CDR3 is TGTGCCAGCAGCCAAGGAGCGACAGGGGGTAGATCACCCCTCCACTTT. Its translation: CASSQGATGGRSPLHF. The chain employs TRBV3-1 (or the pseudogene TRBV3-2) and TRBJ1-6, with TRBD1 identical over 9 bases. The CDR3 loop spans 16 amino acids. Germline V gene data show CDR1 as LGHDT and CDR2 as YNNKEL (reference sequence). The junction had 8 bases not matched to a gene; V was cut back by 1 base and J by 10 bases.